This TCR beta chain was sequenced during a study of T cell changes during pregnancy in multiple sclerosis. From germline, CDR1 is LNHDA and CDR2 SQIVND (reference sequence). There are 15 residues in the CDR3. The trim removed 2 bases at V and 2 bases at J, leaving 5 bases unmatched. Sequencing was performed with immunoSEQ multiplex PCR; in TCRdb, only in-frame clones are kept and a portion is missing. The profile shows some 80,000 clones, roughly 90% of them singletons. Sample: peripheral blood, taken in the first trimester of pregnancy. This sequence was found in a female donor in good health, enrolled as a control in a pregnancy study. The chain joins TRBV19 to TRBJ2-5; 7 bases agree with TRBD2. DNA of the CDR3: TGTGCCAGTAGTATAAGGAGGACTAGACAAGAGACCCAGTACTTC. Translated, it gives CASSIRRTRQETQYF.